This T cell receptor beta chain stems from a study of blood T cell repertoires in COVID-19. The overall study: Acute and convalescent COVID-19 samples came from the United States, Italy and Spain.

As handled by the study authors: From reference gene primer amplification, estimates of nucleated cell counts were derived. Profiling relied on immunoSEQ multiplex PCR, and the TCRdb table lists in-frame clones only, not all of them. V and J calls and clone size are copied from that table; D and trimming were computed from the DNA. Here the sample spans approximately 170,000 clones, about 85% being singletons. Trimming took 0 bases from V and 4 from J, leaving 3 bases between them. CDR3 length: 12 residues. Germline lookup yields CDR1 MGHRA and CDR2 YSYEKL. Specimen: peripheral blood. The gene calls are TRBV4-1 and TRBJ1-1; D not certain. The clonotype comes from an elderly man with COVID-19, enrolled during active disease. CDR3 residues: CASSQELTEAFF. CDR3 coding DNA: TGCGCCAGCAGCCAAGAACTCACTGAAGCTTTCTTT.